The 25 T cell receptor delta chains given below trace back to one sample, sequenced in a study of gamma-delta chains in newborns, infants, children. TCRdb re-called clones from the reads via CATT. The data contain 4,200 or so delta-chain clones, roughly 6.2% of them singletons. The sample was blood. The origin of the receptors is a child who was a newborn, infant or young child, either healthy, febrile or measles-vaccinated (not recorded which).

J is TRDJ3 and V is TRDV2, with D possibly being TRDD3 (5 bases). The V gene's germline CDR1 is GEAIGNYY and CDR2 EKD. Deletions cut 0 bases from V and 0 bases from J, with 14 bases between. This CDR3 is built from 19 residues. CDR3 DNA sequence: TGTGCCTGTGACACCTTGGGGACCCCGAGCTCCTGGGACACCCGACAGATGTTTTTC. Translation gives CACDTLGTPSSWDTRQMFF.

This clone is medium-sized (0.01 to 0.1%). For the CDR3, the DNA is TGTGCCTGTGACACTGGGGGATTCTCCTGGGACACCCGACAGATGTTTTTC. It is translated as CACDTGGFSWDTRQMFF. The gene calls are TRDV2 and TRDJ3; 8 bases fit TRDD3. CDR3 length equals 17 residues. The J segment lost 0 bases and the V segment lost 1 base, leaving 1 base of the junction unmatched. Per germline, CDR1 GEAIGNYY and CDR2 EKD.

Relative to its sample, this clone is medium-sized. Other DNA variants within this sample encode the same CDR3. V and J are TRDV2 and TRDJ3; 9 nucleotides align to TRDD3. CDR3 length: 19 amino acids. Germline CDR1 GEAIGNYY, CDR2 EKD. V gave up 0 bases and J gave up 0 bases; unmatched junction bases: 5. The CDR3 DNA follows: TGTGCCTGTGACACCGTACTGGGGGAGAGCTCCTGGGACACCCGACAGATGTTTTTC. Protein: CACDTVLGESSWDTRQMFF.

Only a few counts were recorded for this clone. This likely traces to a read error, being one base from a far larger clone. The chain links TRDV2 to TRDJ3; 11 positions match TRDD3. The CDR3 has 18 residues. The germline V gene has CDR1 GEAIGNYY and CDR2 EKD. CDR3 nucleotides: TGTGCCTGTGGCACCGTACTGGGGGATACCTGGGACACCCGACAGATGTTTTTC. Protein: CACGTVLGDTWDTRQMFF.

This clone has more than one count but fewer than ten. The chain carries TRAV29/DV5 and TRDJ2; 9 positions agree with TRDD3. The germline V gene has CDR1 NSMFDY and CDR2 ISSIKDK. The CDR3 totals 16 residues. After removal of 2 bases from V and 7 bases from J, the junction contained 12 bases not matched to a gene. The CDR3, as DNA: TGTGCAGCAAGTCGGCTACGCAGGGGATACGTAGCACAACTCTTCTTT. Its translation: CAASRLRRGYVAQLFF.

Note on this clone: Other DNA sequences in this sample translate to the same CDR3. The gene calls are TRDV2 and TRDJ3, with 11 nucleotides matching TRDD3. The germline V gene encodes CDR1 GEAIGNYY and CDR2 EKD. CDR3 length equals 19 residues. V shed 7 bases, J shed 1 base, and the junction held 11 bases outside the gene matches. CDR3 residues: CACDGLLGDISWDTRQMFF. The CDR3 bases are TGTGCCTGCGACGGCCTACTGGGGGATATTTCCTGGGACACCCGACAGATGTTTTTC.

The chain couples TRDV2 to TRDJ3, with D perhaps matching TRDD3 (5 bases). The CDR3 has 18 amino acids. In germline, CDR1 is GEAIGNYY, CDR2 EKD. V was pared by 0 bases and J by 0 bases, with 11 bases between. In nucleotides, the CDR3 is TGTGCCTGTGACACCGGGGGGGCCCACTCCTGGGACACCCGACAGATGTTTTTC. The encoded protein is CACDTGGAHSWDTRQMFF.

The rearrangement links TRDV2 to TRDJ2; 10 bases are shared with TRDD3. Germline matching of the DNA provided the J gene here, since TCRdb leaves it blank. Looked up from germline, CDR1 is GEAIGNYY and CDR2 is EKD. The J segment lost 0 bases and the V segment lost 1 base, leaving 10 bases of the junction unmatched. CDR3 size: 19 residues. Here the CDR3 reads CACDTSNNWGIPLTAQLFF. The CDR3 DNA sequence: TGTGCCTGTGACACTAGCAATAACTGGGGGATTCCTTTGACAGCACAACTCTTCTTT.

By frequency in the sample, this clone is medium-sized. The rearrangement uses TRDV2 and TRDJ3; 13 bases fit TRDD3. Trimming took 2 bases from V and 2 from J; bases not matched to a gene: 2. There are 18 residues in the CDR3. CDR1 is GEAIGNYY, CDR2 EKD, per germline. The chain's CDR3 is CACDNTGGYAWDTRQMFF. CDR3 bases: TGTGCCTGTGACAATACTGGGGGATACGCCTGGGACACCCGACAGATGTTTTTC.

This clone came up a few times. A single base separates this from a much larger clone, so it may be a read error. The chain links TRDV2 to TRDJ3, with D maybe TRDD3 (5 bases). V was clipped by 0 bases and J by 0 bases, with 8 bases between them. CDR1 is GEAIGNYY and CDR2 is EKD in the germline V gene. This CDR3 comprises 17 residues. The CDR3 reads CACDTAGNSWDTRQMFF. DNA of the CDR3: TGTGCCTGTGACACCGCTGGGAACTCCTGGGACACCCGACAGATGTTTTTC.

This clone ranks as large. This chain connects TRDV2 to TRDJ2; D is perhaps TRDD3 (6 bases). This CDR3 comprises 17 residues. V lost 0 bases and J 0 bases, leaving 13 bases between the germline ends. Per germline, CDR1 GEAIGNYY and CDR2 EKD. Here the CDR3 reads CACDTVGDPSLTAQLFF. Written as DNA, the CDR3 is TGTGCCTGTGACACCGTTGGGGATCCTTCTTTGACAGCACAACTCTTCTTT.

By proportion, this clone is medium-sized (0.01 to 0.1%). Other nucleotide sequences from this sample produce the same CDR3. The chain links TRDV2 to TRDJ3, with D possibly matching TRDD3 (6 bases). Germline V gene data show CDR1 as GEAIGNYY and CDR2 as EKD. V lost 0 bases to trimming and J lost 1 base, with 12 bases between them. The CDR3 has 18 amino acids. CDR3 sequence (DNA): TGTGCCTGTGACACCGTCGTCGGGGGATCCTGGGACACCCGACAGATGTTTTTC. Its translation is CACDTVVGGSWDTRQMFF.

The chain has TRDV1 and TRDJ1; 8 nucleotides match TRDD2. The CDR3 covers 18 residues. V dropped 4 bases and J dropped 0; count of bases not matched to a gene: 13. Germline CDR1 TSWWSYY, CDR2 QGS. Written as DNA, the CDR3 is TGTGCTCTTGGGGGACCTTCCTATGGGGATCCCCACACCGATAAACTCATCTTT. Protein: CALGGPSYGDPHTDKLIF.

This clone is deemed medium-sized. The chain carries TRDV2 and TRDJ2, with 10 bases fitting TRDD3. V shed 1 base and J 5 bases; nucleotides not matched to a gene: 3. Germline V gene data show CDR1 as GEAIGNYY and CDR2 as EKD. This CDR3 comprises 15 residues. The CDR3, as DNA: TGTGCCTGTGACACGATACTGGGGGATACAGCACAACTCTTCTTT. Translating it yields CACDTILGDTAQLFF.

This clone appeared a few times. Sequence at one end of the junction differs from germline and may be a read error. The rearrangement joins TRDV2 to TRDJ2; 13 nucleotides line up with TRDD3. The V gene's germline CDR1 is GEAIGNYY and CDR2 EKD. This CDR3 has 18 amino acids. The CDR3 is CACDPLLGDTRGTARLFF. CDR3 nucleotides: TGTGCCTGTGACCCGTTACTGGGGGATACGCGGGGGACAGCACGACTCTTCTTT.

This clone is labeled as medium-sized. This chain links TRAV29/DV5 with TRDJ2, with 9 bases identical to TRDD3. Germline loops: CDR1 NSMFDY, CDR2 ISSIKDK. V was pared by 2 bases and J by 2 bases, with 10 bases of the junction left unmatched. The CDR3 spans 17 residues. CDR3 coding DNA: TGTGCAGCAAGGCCAGGGGGATACAAACCCTTGACAGCACAACTCTTCTTT. Its protein is CAARPGGYKPLTAQLFF. The complete variable domain, with remaining parts taken from reference TRAV29/DV5 and TRDJ2, reads DQQVKQNSPSLSVQEGRISILNCDYTNSMFDYFLWYKKYPAEGPTFLISISSIKDKNEDGRFTVFLNKSAKHLSLHIVPSQPGDSAVYFCAARPGGYKPLTAQLFFGKGTQLIVEP.

The V call is TRDV1, the J call TRDJ1, with 9 bases aligning to TRDD2. CDR1 TSWWSYY and CDR2 QGS come from the germline V gene. The CDR3 consists of 20 residues. The V and J ends lost 9 bases and 0 bases, in that order; junction bases with no gene match: 23. This chain's CDR3 is CALQFLPTPHWSKYTDKLIF. The CDR3 nucleotides are TGTGCTCTCCAATTCCTTCCTACGCCCCACTGGTCAAAGTACACCGATAAACTCATCTTT.

Note on this clone: The junction does not match germline at one end; this may be a read error. The chain joins TRDV2 to TRDJ3, with TRDD3 identical over 7 bases. The CDR3 extends over 19 amino acids. Germline CDR1 and CDR2: GEAIGNYY and EKD. The CDR3 loop reads CACDNLYWGSSLDTRQMFF. The CDR3 nucleotides are TGTGCCTGTGACAACCTGTACTGGGGAAGCTCCTTGGACACCCGACAGATGTTTTTC.

Only a few counts were recorded for this clone. This chain connects TRDV1 to TRDJ1; D is perhaps TRDD2 (9 bases). Germline V gene data show CDR1 as TSWWSYY and CDR2 as QGS. This CDR3 is 18 amino acids long. Trimming removed 0 bases from V and 7 bases from J, with 24 bases in between. Here the CDR3 reads CALGELAFLLGIPSKLIF. Written as DNA, the CDR3 is TGTGCTCTTGGGGAACTAGCCTTCCTACTGGGGATACCTAGTAAACTCATCTTT.

The table lists this clone with a few counts. CDR3 nucleotide sequence: TGTGCTCTTGGGGAACATCGCACGTGGGGGATACGTCAACTCTTCTTT. Amino acid sequence: CALGEHRTWGIRQLFF. The chain employs TRDV1 and TRDJ2, with 11 bases that match TRDD3. This CDR3 comprises 16 residues. The V and J ends lost 1 base and 11 bases, in that order; junction bases with no gene match: 9. Per the germline V gene, CDR1 is TSWWSYY and CDR2 is QGS.

This clone has more than one count but fewer than ten. One end of the junction is discordant with germline, which a read error may explain. This chain connects TRDV3 to TRDJ1; 11 nucleotides agree with TRDD3. This CDR3 has 18 amino acids. CDR1 TVYSNPD and CDR2 GDNSRS come from the germline V gene (reference sequence). CDR3 protein: CAFNSYDAPGGYTNKLIF. The CDR3 nucleotides are TGTGCCTTTAACTCCTACGATGCCCCTGGGGGATACACCAATAAACTCATCTTT.

By frequency in the sample, this clone is medium-sized. The rearrangement links TRDV2 to TRDJ2; D uncertain. CDR1 and CDR2 (germline): GEAIGNYY, EKD. The CDR3 contains 14 residues. V was clipped by 0 bases and J by 5 bases, with 9 bases between them. The CDR3 here is CACDTVEDTAQLFF. CDR3 DNA: TGTGCCTGTGACACCGTGGAGGATACAGCACAACTCTTCTTT.

Regarding this clone: The sample holds other DNA sequences that translate to the same CDR3. V usage is TRDV2 and J usage is TRDJ3; 10 bases are a match to TRDD3. Germline CDR1 and CDR2: GEAIGNYY and EKD. J was trimmed by 0 bases and V by 1 base; bases with no gene match: 5. This CDR3 contains 19 residues. DNA for the CDR3: TGTGCCTGTGACACAGGGGGGATACGTGGCTCCTGGGACACCCGACAGATGTTTTTC. Amino acids: CACDTGGIRGSWDTRQMFF.

Here the CDR3 reads CAASEALESLTYTDKLIF. The CDR3 region has the DNA TGTGCAGCAAGCGAGGCGCTAGAGTCCCTTACGTACACCGATAAACTCATCTTT. The chain employs TRAV29/DV5 and TRDJ1; D not certain. Deletions cut 0 bases from V and 0 bases from J, with 21 bases between. The CDR3 is 18 residues long. Germline CDR1 reads NSMFDY; CDR2 reads ISSIKDK.

Comments on this clone: The likely explanation is a read error, given a far larger clone one base away. This specimen includes other DNA sequences encoding the same CDR3. The rearrangement links TRDV2 to TRDJ2, with 11 nucleotides matching TRDD3. The CDR3 is 16 residues long. The V segment lost 7 bases and the J segment 0 bases; nucleotides outside the gene matches: 6. Germline assignment: CDR1 GEAIGNYY and CDR2 EKD. CDR3 in amino acids: CACDVLGDTLTAQLFF. The DNA of the CDR3 is TGTGCCTGCGACGTACTGGGGGATACTTTGACAGCACAACTCTTCTTT.